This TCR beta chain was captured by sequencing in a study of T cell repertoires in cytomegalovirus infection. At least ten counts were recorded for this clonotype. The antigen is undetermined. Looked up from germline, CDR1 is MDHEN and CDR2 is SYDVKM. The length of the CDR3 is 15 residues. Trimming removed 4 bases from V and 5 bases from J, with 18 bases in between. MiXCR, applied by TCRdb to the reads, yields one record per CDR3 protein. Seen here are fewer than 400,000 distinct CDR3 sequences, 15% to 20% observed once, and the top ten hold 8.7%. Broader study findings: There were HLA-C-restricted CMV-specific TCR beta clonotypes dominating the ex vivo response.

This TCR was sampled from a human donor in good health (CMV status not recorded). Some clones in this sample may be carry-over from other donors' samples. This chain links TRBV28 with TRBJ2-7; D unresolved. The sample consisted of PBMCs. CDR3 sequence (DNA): TGTGCCAGCAGTTCCCCACGTGGCCCGCGGAACGAGCAGTACTTC. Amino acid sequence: CASSSPRGPRNEQYF.